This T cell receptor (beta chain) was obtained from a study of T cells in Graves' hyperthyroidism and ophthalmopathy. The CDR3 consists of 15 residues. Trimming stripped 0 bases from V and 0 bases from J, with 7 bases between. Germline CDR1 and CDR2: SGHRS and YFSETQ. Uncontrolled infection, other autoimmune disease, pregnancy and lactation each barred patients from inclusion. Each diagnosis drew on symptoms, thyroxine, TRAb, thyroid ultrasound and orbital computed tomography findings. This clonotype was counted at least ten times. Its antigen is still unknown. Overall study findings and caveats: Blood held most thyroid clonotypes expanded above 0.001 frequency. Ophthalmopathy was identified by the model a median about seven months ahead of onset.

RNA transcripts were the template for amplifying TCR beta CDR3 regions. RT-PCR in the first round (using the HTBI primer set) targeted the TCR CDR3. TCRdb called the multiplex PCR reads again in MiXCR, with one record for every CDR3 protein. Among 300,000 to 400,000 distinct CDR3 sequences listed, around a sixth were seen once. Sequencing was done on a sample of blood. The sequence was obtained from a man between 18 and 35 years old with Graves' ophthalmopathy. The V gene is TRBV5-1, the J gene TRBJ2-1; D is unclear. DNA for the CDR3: TGCGCCAGCAGCTTGGGGGCGAGCTCCTACAATGAGCAGTTCTTC. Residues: CASSLGASSYNEQFF.